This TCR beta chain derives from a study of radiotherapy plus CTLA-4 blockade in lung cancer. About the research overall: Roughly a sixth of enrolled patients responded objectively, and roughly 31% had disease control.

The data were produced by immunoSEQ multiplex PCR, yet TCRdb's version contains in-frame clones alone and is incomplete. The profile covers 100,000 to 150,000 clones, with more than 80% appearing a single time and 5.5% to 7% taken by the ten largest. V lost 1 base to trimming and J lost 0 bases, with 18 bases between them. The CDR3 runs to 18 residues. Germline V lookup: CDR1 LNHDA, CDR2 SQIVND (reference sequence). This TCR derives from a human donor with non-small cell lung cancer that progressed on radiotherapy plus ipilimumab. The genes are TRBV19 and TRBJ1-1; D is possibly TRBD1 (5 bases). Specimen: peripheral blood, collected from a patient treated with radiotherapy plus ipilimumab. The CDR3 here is CASSIAPTGWGVNTEAFF. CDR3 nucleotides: TGTGCCAGTAGTATAGCTCCCACAGGATGGGGGGTGAACACTGAAGCTTTCTTT.